A single sample gave rise to the 30 T cell receptor beta chains below, sequenced in a study of high-grade serous ovarian cancer treatment subgroups. Produced via immunoSEQ multiplex PCR; TCRdb's table is partial and in-frame only. The sample lists about 5,200 clones; around three quarters were seen once. Tumor samples were obtained before definitive surgery or chemotherapy. Sequenced: tumor tissue. The receptors stem from a human donor with high-grade serous ovarian cancer.

This clone is termed large. The chain carries TRBV20-1 and TRBJ1-2, with unresolved D. Germline CDR1 reads DFQATT; CDR2 reads SNEGSKA (reference sequence). The CDR3 sequence is 10 residues long. CDR3 residues: CSPDDQGYTF. CDR3 bases: TGCAGCCCTGACGATCAGGGCTACACCTTC.

The gene calls are TRBV2 and TRBJ2-3, with D possibly being TRBD1 or TRBD2 (6 bases each). Between the trimmed V and J ends, which lost 4 bases and 5 bases, there was a span of 13 bases. The length of the CDR3 is 14 residues. Germline lookup yields CDR1 SNHLY and CDR2 FYNNEI. The CDR3, as DNA: TGTGCCAGCAGTGGAAATGGGGGGCAAGATACGCAGTATTTT. It specifies CASSGNGGQDTQYF.

The chain couples TRBV28 to TRBJ1-4; 10 nucleotides match TRBD1. Germline CDR1 MDHEN, CDR2 SYDVKM. V dropped 3 bases and J dropped 5; count of bases not matched to a gene: 3. This CDR3 comprises 15 residues. The CDR3 bases are TGTGCCAGCAGTTTTCGGACAGGGGGAAATGAAAAACTGTTTTTT. Its translation is CASSFRTGGNEKLFF.

The chain has TRBV30 and TRBJ1-2, with D possibly TRBD1 on 6 matching bases. The CDR3 consists of 16 residues. V was pared by 3 bases and J by 7 bases, with 24 bases between. Germline loops: CDR1 GTSNPN, CDR2 SVGIG (reference sequence). In DNA, the CDR3 is TGTGCCTGGAGACGAAGGGGGGATAAAGGTAAAGCTGGCTACACCTTC. Its protein is CAWRRRGDKGKAGYTF.

The V call is TRBV6-5, the J call TRBJ1-3; possibly TRBD1 for D (6 bases). This CDR3 has 14 amino acids. V lost 6 bases and J 1 base, leaving 10 bases between the germline ends. Germline V gene data show CDR1 as MNHEY and CDR2 as SVGAGI. DNA for the CDR3: TGTGCCAGCAGACAGGGCTTGTCTGGAAACACCATATATTTT. It encodes CASRQGLSGNTIYF.

The chain links TRBV7-9 to TRBJ1-1; D may be TRBD1 (6 bases). CDR1 and CDR2 (germline): SEHNR, FQNEAQ (reference sequence). V lost 5 bases to trimming and J lost 4 bases, with 17 bases between them. The CDR3 length is 15 residues. CDR3 nucleotides: TGTGCCAGCAGCCCACTACAGGGATGGTTCACTGAAGCTTTCTTT. Translation gives CASSPLQGWFTEAFF. Filled out from reference TRBV7-9 and TRBJ1-1, the complete variable domain reads DTGVSQNPRHKITKRGQNVTFRCDPISEHNRLYWYRQTLGQGPEFLTYFQNEAQLEKSRLLSDRFSAERPKGSFSTLEIQRTEQGDSAMYLCASSPLQGWFTEAFFGQGTRLTVV.

This clone showed up just once. The chain couples TRBV5-1 to TRBJ1-1; D gene ambiguous. The germline V and J ends were trimmed by 4 bases and 1 base, with 11 bases remaining between them. The germline V gene has CDR1 SGHRS and CDR2 YFSETQ. CDR3 length: 14 amino acids. The CDR3 sequence: CASSQTPGNTEAFF. The DNA of the CDR3 is TGCGCCAGCAGCCAGACACCGGGGAACACTGAAGCTTTCTTT.

The sample holds one count of this clone. The rearrangement uses TRBV18 and TRBJ2-1; 10 bases are a match to TRBD2. The CDR3 contains 16 residues. Per the germline V gene, CDR1 is KGHSH and CDR2 is LQKENI. V dropped 3 bases and J dropped 7; count of bases not matched to a gene: 9. The CDR3, as DNA: TGTGCCAGCTCACCGGGGTCCAGCGGGGGGGCAAATGAGCAGTTCTTC. Translating gives CASSPGSSGGANEQFF.

The chain combines TRBV29-1 with TRBJ2-2; 16 bases align to TRBD2. The CDR3 runs to 18 residues. Germline V gives CDR1 SQVTM, CDR2 ANQGSEA. After removal of 3 bases from V and 6 bases from J, the junction contained 10 bases not matched to a gene. The CDR3 nucleotides read TGCAGCGTTGACGGGACTAGCGGGGGGGCTGGGGCCTCCGGGGAGCTGTTTTTT. Its protein product is CSVDGTSGGAGASGELFF.

The chain couples TRBV11-2 to TRBJ1-2; possible D gene TRBD1, 6 bases. Germline CDR1 reads SGHAT; CDR2 reads FQNNGV. This CDR3 has 15 amino acids. Trimming cost V 1 base and J 6 bases, with 15 bases left between them. The CDR3 DNA reads as TGTGCCAGCAGCTTAGGGGTTACGGGGGGCGATGGCTACACCTTC. It encodes CASSLGVTGGDGYTF.

This chain connects TRBV7-2 to TRBJ1-2; D remains unclear. From germline, CDR1 is SGHTA and CDR2 FQGNSA. The ends were cut back, 0 bases at V and 8 bases at J, with 10 bases in the middle. The CDR3 consists of 13 residues. The CDR3, as DNA: TGTGCCAGCAGCTTAGCCGGCAGTGGGGGCTACACCTTC. Protein sequence: CASSLAGSGGYTF.

The chain is built from TRBV27 and TRBJ2-7; TRBD2 agrees at 11 bases. There are 15 residues in the CDR3. V shed 6 bases and J 7 bases; nucleotides not matched to a gene: 11. CDR1 is MNHEY, CDR2 SMNVEV, per germline (reference sequence). The CDR3 sequence: CASRLIAGGSGEQYF. In DNA form, the CDR3 reads TGTGCCAGCAGGTTAATAGCGGGGGGGTCTGGGGAGCAGTACTTC.

The rearrangement links TRBV7-7 to TRBJ2-3; 8 bases align to TRBD1. The V segment lost 4 bases and the J segment 4 bases; nucleotides outside the gene matches: 7. The CDR3 sequence is 15 residues long. The V gene's germline CDR1 is SSHAT and CDR2 FNYEAQ (reference sequence). The CDR3 spells CASSSGQGGADTQYF. In nucleotides, the CDR3 is TGTGCCAGCAGCTCAGGACAGGGAGGAGCAGATACGCAGTATTTT.

The chain employs TRBV23-1 and TRBJ2-1, with D perhaps matching TRBD2 (6 bases). TRBV23-1 is flagged as an ORF with uncertain function. Trimming took 0 bases from V and 8 from J, leaving 11 bases between them. This CDR3 has 14 amino acids. The CDR3: CASSQSVGEDEQFF. In nucleotides, the CDR3 is TGCGCCAGCAGTCAATCTGTGGGGGAGGATGAGCAGTTCTTC.

This chain joins TRBV6-6 and TRBJ1-1; D is unresolved. Trimming pared 7 bases from V and 0 bases from J, leaving 9 bases between. The CDR3 spans 13 residues. CDR1 MNHNY and CDR2 SVGAGI come from the germline V gene (reference sequence). The CDR3 spells CASTGFMNTEAFF. In DNA, the CDR3 is TGTGCCAGCACAGGATTCATGAACACTGAAGCTTTCTTT.

The chain uses TRBV10-3 and TRBJ1-2; 7 bases are a match to TRBD1. V lost 7 bases, J lost 3 bases, and 5 bases stayed unmatched. Germline CDR1 ENHRY, CDR2 SYGVKD. CDR3 size: 13 residues. CDR3 sequence: CAITRGPDYGYTF. CDR3 bases: TGTGCCATCACAAGGGGGCCTGACTATGGCTACACCTTC.

This clone was recorded once. This chain joins TRBV6-5 and TRBJ2-7, with 7 nucleotides matching TRBD1. Germline V gene sequence: CDR1 MNHEY, CDR2 SVGAGI. The CDR3 runs 15 residues. Trimming at V came to 10 bases and at J to 0 bases, leaving 12 bases not matched to a gene. DNA for the CDR3: TGTGCCATCAGAGACCCCGGGACAGACTCCTACGAGCAGTACTTC. As protein: CAIRDPGTDSYEQYF.

The chain employs TRBV30 and TRBJ2-6; 7 bases map to TRBD2. The germline V gene has CDR1 GTSNPN and CDR2 SVGIG (reference sequence). The CDR3 loop spans 15 amino acids. Losses at the gene ends were 4 bases for V and 4 bases for J; bases not matched to a gene: 7. CDR3 sequence (DNA): TGTGCCTGGACTATCGCGGGGGACGGGGCCAACGTCCTGACTTTC. Translation: CAWTIAGDGANVLTF.

V and J are TRBV11-3 and TRBJ1-6; D is undetermined. This CDR3 has 18 residues. V was clipped by 1 base and J by 0 bases, with 13 bases between them. Germline CDR1 and CDR2: SGHNT and YENEEA. The CDR3 DNA is TGTGCCAGCAGCTTAGCGCTTTTGCGGAGCTCCTATAATTCACCCCTCCACTTT. This translates into CASSLALLRSSYNSPLHF.

The rearrangement joins TRBV2 to TRBJ1-6; D is unclear. CDR3 length: 12 amino acids. The germline V and J ends were trimmed by 7 bases and 7 bases, with 8 bases remaining between them. Germline V CDR1 and CDR2: SNHLY, FYNNEI. In DNA, the CDR3 is TGTGCCAGCAATAGGGAGAATTCACCCCTCCACTTT. This gives the protein CASNRENSPLHF.

The rearrangement uses TRBV15 and TRBJ1-1, with unresolved D. The CDR3 contains 14 residues. Trimming cost V 0 bases and J 2 bases, with 7 bases left between them. Germline V CDR1 and CDR2: LNHNV, YYDKDF (reference sequence). The CDR3 coding sequence is TGTGCCACCAGCAGAGAAGGGTTAAACACTGAAGCTTTCTTT. Protein sequence: CATSREGLNTEAFF.

There are a few counts of this clone. The chain joins TRBV5-4 to TRBJ1-1; D not certain. This CDR3 spans 15 amino acids. Per germline, CDR1 SGHNT and CDR2 YYREEE (reference sequence). V gave up 0 bases and J gave up 3 bases, with 12 bases separating them. In nucleotides, the CDR3 is TGTGCCAGCAGCTTGGTCGTGGGAAGGGACACTGAAGCTTTCTTT. Translation gives CASSLVVGRDTEAFF.

This chain joins TRBV7-2 and TRBJ1-5; no firm D call. Per the germline V gene, CDR1 is SGHTA and CDR2 is FQGNSA. The length of the CDR3 is 14 residues. Trimming took 2 bases from V and 0 from J, leaving 5 bases between them. The DNA of the CDR3 is TGTGCCAGCAGCTTACACCTTAGCAATCAGCCCCAGCATTTT. This gives the protein CASSLHLSNQPQHF.

This clone has a handful of counts. V usage is TRBV6-6 and J usage is TRBJ1-6; 7 bases agree with TRBD1. The CDR3 has 15 residues. CDR1 is MNHNY and CDR2 is SVGAGI in the germline V gene (reference sequence). Trimming cost V 7 bases and J 9 bases; bases outside gene matches: 12. Here the CDR3 reads CASTQSPGQSSPLHF. As DNA, the CDR3 is TGTGCCAGCACGCAATCTCCGGGACAGTCTTCACCCCTCCACTTT.

The rearrangement uses TRBV5-1 and TRBJ1-2; D possibly corresponds to TRBD1 (5 bases). Germline V gene sequence: CDR1 SGHRS, CDR2 YFSETQ. Between the trimmed V and J ends, which lost 4 bases and 1 base, there was a span of 20 bases. The CDR3 extends over 17 amino acids. The CDR3 bases are TGCGCCAGCAGCCCCGGTACTGGGGGGAGAGATAACTATGGCTACACCTTC. Encoded protein: CASSPGTGGRDNYGYTF.

The V gene is TRBV13, the J gene TRBJ1-1; tentatively, D is TRBD1 (6 bases). Germline CDR1 and CDR2: PRHDT and FYEKMQ (reference sequence). V was pared by 2 bases and J by 8 bases, with 12 bases between. The CDR3 extends over 13 amino acids. This CDR3 reads CASSLRPGTEAFF. The CDR3 DNA reads as TGTGCCAGCAGCTTAAGACCCGGGACAGAAGCTTTCTTT.

This chain joins TRBV5-1 and TRBJ1-2; weak D call: TRBD1 (6 bases). The V and J ends lost 4 bases and 4 bases respectively, with 14 bases between them. The germline V gene has CDR1 SGHRS and CDR2 YFSETQ. This CDR3 is 14 amino acids long. This CDR3 reads CASSKTGGSYGYTF. For the CDR3, the DNA is TGCGCCAGCAGCAAGACTGGGGGCAGCTATGGCTACACCTTC.

The chain is built from TRBV27 and TRBJ2-3; 10 nucleotides line up with TRBD2. The CDR3 runs 17 residues. Trimming cost V 1 base and J 2 bases; bases outside gene matches: 6. Germline V lookup: CDR1 MNHEY, CDR2 SMNVEV (reference sequence). Here the CDR3 DNA reads TGTGCCAGCAGTTTATGGAGCGGGGGGGACCCCACAGATACGCAGTATTTT. It yields the protein CASSLWSGGDPTDTQYF.

CDR3 nucleotide sequence: TGTGCCAGCAGCTTCGCAGGAGCAGATACGCAGTATTTT. Protein: CASSFAGADTQYF. The chain carries TRBV7-8 and TRBJ2-3, with D uncertain. Germline-derived CDR1 and CDR2 are SGHVS and FQNEAQ. V lost 3 bases and J 4 bases, leaving 8 bases between the germline ends. The CDR3 sequence is 13 residues long.

This sequence joins TRBV9 and TRBJ1-1; TRBD1 matches at 7 bases. CDR3 length equals 14 residues. Germline V CDR1 and CDR2: SGDLS, YYNGEE. V dropped 4 bases and J dropped 7; count of bases not matched to a gene: 10. CDR3 DNA: TGTGCCAGCAGCCCTAGAGGACAGGAAGGTGAAGCTTTCTTT. Its translation: CASSPRGQEGEAFF.